The present T cell receptor beta chain was sequenced within a study of early T cells in non-severe SARS-CoV-2 infection (dated by TCRdb to the early 2020s). With respect to the entire study: Bulk RNA from unsorted whole blood was used for TCR sequencing, so alpha and beta chains could not be paired.

Set within a cohort of healthcare workers in London, UK, this nested case-control study involved weekly PCR testing of nasopharyngeal swabs along with blood sampling. Between 23 and 31 March 2020, the week of the UK lockdown, healthcare workers were enrolled and then followed up weekly for as long as 16 weeks. The research as a whole found: VDJdb matching was skewed toward anti-spike CD8 responses and likely underestimated virus-specific expansions, missing private and CD4 specificities.

This clonotype was detected many times. Its binding antigen is unknown. Base qualities are missing; no much larger clone stands one base away. V has 5 bases trimmed and J has 5 bases trimmed; junction bases matching no gene number 4. CDR3 length: 14 amino acids, cysteine to phenylalanine. The only DNA kept is the CDR3, 42 bases in frame from the first base. Per the germline V gene, SGHAT is the CDR1 and FQNNGV is the CDR2. Library method: 5' RACE. The sample was run on a NextSeq 500. Unique molecular identifiers were attached to individual cDNA molecules in the TCR library protocol so that sequencing error and PCR bias could be corrected. Both TCR alpha and beta chains were sequenced, and tight co-correlation was observed between alpha and beta sequence abundances in each sample. In the authors' own workflow: Decombinator V4 was used to perform V gene, J gene and CDR3 annotation of TCR sequences. Expanded TCRs were defined as changing significantly between any two time points under a Poisson model with p below 0.0001. TCR abundances were normalised to the total number of TCRs sequenced per sample and were expressed as counts per million. TRAV1-2 paired with TRAJ12, TRAJ20 or TRAJ33 defined MAIT TCRs, while TRAV10 paired with TRAJ18 defined iNKT TCRs. VDJdb, accessed 1 November 2021, was searched for CMV, EBV and SARS-CoV-2 annotated TCRs, excluding TCRs annotated for multiple antigens. The raw public reads went through TCRdb reprocessing: fastp at Q25, MiXCR clone calling, in-frame beta chains kept. Rows are combined by CDR3 protein, so each entry shows the most common genes and DNA. The V and J calls and clone size come from TCRdb's table, not from the authors' own analysis. A total of about 61,000 distinct CDR3 sequences appear in this sample, under 14% of them only once. The ten biggest clones cover roughly 1.7% of the sample.

Sequences were obtained from whole blood. Recombination linked TRBV11-2 to TRBJ2-1, with TRBD2 matching 9 junction bases. This receptor was taken from an adult who was a healthcare worker with PCR-confirmed SARS-CoV-2 infection or an uninfected control (not recorded which). DNA sequence: TGTGCCAGCAGCAAGCGGGGGGCCAACAATGAGCAGTTCTTC. Translation gives CASSKRGANNEQFF. The reference TRBV11-2 and TRBJ2-1 proteins fill in what lies around the CDR3, so the full variable domain reads EAGVAQSPRYKIIEKRQSVAFWCNPISGHATLYWYQQILGQGPKLLIQFQNNGVVDDSQLPKDRFSAERLKGVDSTLKIQPAKLEDSAVYLCASSKRGANNEQFFGPGTRLTVL.